Listed here is a single T cell receptor beta chain. What it binds is unknown. These data originate in a study of monozygotic twins with cystic fibrosis. The study, taken as a whole, reports: Co-twins had the most similar V usage for 13 of 16 pairs, J for 8.

The repertoire was sequenced with immunoSEQ multiplex PCR; TCRdb's copy has only in-frame clones and lacks some. The sample lists under 20,000 clones; about 90% were seen once. The CDR3 length is 15 residues. V lost 3 bases to trimming and J lost 1 base, with 11 bases between them. From germline, CDR1 is LNHDA and CDR2 SQIVND (reference sequence). V is TRBV19 and J is TRBJ2-3, with D possibly matching TRBD2 (5 bases). Input material: blood. The clonotype was recovered from a girl aged 2 to 9 with cystic fibrosis. The CDR3 loop reads CASSIQAGRTDTQYF. The CDR3 coding sequence is TGTGCCAGTAGTATCCAGGCGGGTCGCACAGATACGCAGTATTTT.